These 5 T cell receptor beta chains originate from one sample sequenced in a study of human T cells and chemical hapten exposure. Time point noted: pre-sensitization, week 0. Treatment: therapeutic diphenylcyclopropenone sensitization with weekly scalp DPC. One entry per CDR3 protein, called by TCRdb with MiXCR from the RACE reads. The repertoire has fewer than 300,000 distinct CDR3 sequences, about 7.7% of them found once; the top ten carry more than 1%. The starting material was whole blood, obtained in connection with sensitization to the hapten diphenylcyclopropenone (DPC). The source of these receptors is a man younger than 30 with alopecia areata. Some clones in this sample may be carry-over from other donors' samples.

This clonotype was seen at least ten times. J is TRBJ1-5 and V is TRBV12-3 or TRBV12-4; no reliable D call. The V and J ends lost 3 bases and 0 bases respectively, with 6 bases between them. This CDR3 has 14 residues. Written as DNA, the CDR3 is TGTGCCAGCAGTTTGGGGAATAGCAATCAGCCCCAGCATTTT. As protein: CASSLGNSNQPQHF.

This clonotype was counted a few times. The chain has TRBV3-1 and TRBJ2-2; 10 nucleotides line up with TRBD1. V dropped 5 bases and J dropped 6; count of bases not matched to a gene: 9. This CDR3 has 16 residues. The germline gives CDR1 LGHDT, CDR2 YNNKEL (reference sequence). CDR3 in amino acids: CASSSRDRGDSGELFF. CDR3 DNA: TGTGCCAGCAGCAGCCGGGACAGGGGAGATTCCGGGGAGCTGTTTTTT.

This clonotype was recorded a few times. J is TRBJ2-1 and V is TRBV29-1, with TRBD1 as a possible D gene (6 bases). This CDR3 is 14 amino acids long. Per germline, CDR1 SQVTM and CDR2 ANQGSEA. Trimming pared 0 bases from V and 2 bases from J, leaving 8 bases between. This chain's CDR3 is CSVEDNRAYNEQFF. The CDR3 nucleotides read TGCAGCGTTGAAGACAACAGGGCCTACAATGAGCAGTTCTTC.

This clonotype was seen more than once but under ten times. The rearrangement links TRBV4-3 to TRBJ1-6; the D gene is possibly TRBD1 (6 bases). The CDR3 runs to 14 residues. Trimming shortened V by 4 bases and J by 5 bases, and 9 bases separated the two germline ends. Germline-derived CDR1 and CDR2 are LGHNA and YSLEER. The CDR3 loop is CASSPQGHNSPLHF. The CDR3 DNA reads TGCGCCAGCAGCCCGCAGGGGCATAATTCACCCCTCCACTTT.

The table lists this clonotype with a few counts. Written as DNA, the CDR3 is TGCAGCCCTAGCGGGGGCAGTGCCTACGAGCAGTACTTC. It yields the protein CSPSGGSAYEQYF. The genes are TRBV20-1 and TRBJ2-7, with TRBD2 identical over 10 bases. The CDR3 sequence is 13 residues long. Germline-derived CDR1 and CDR2 are DFQATT and SNEGSKA (reference sequence).